Below, one T cell receptor (beta chain) is given with its context. Methods used by the authors: Researchers report that nucleated cell counts were estimated from reference gene primer amplification. Data came from immunoSEQ multiplex PCR; TCRdb stores just in-frame clones and leaves some out. The V and J calls and the clone size are those of that table, but D and trimming were determined from the DNA. The data show about 85,000 clones, with around 88% seen just once and more than 4.5% held by the top ten. The ends lost 3 bases at V and 1 base at J; junction bases unmatched: 4. This CDR3 region has 16 residues. Germline CDR1 reads SGHRS; CDR2 reads YFSETQ. These data are taken from a study of blood T cell repertoires in COVID-19. Overall study: Italy, Spain and the United States were the sources of the convalescent and acute COVID-19 samples.

This chain joins TRBV5-1 and TRBJ2-3; 11 bases map to TRBD2. Sequencing was performed on peripheral blood. The TCR originated in a woman of 80 years or more with acute or convalescent COVID-19. As DNA, the CDR3 is TGCGCCAGCAGCTCGTATAGCGGGAGGGGCACAGATACGCAGTATTTT. This encodes CASSSYSGRGTDTQYF.